This T cell receptor (beta chain) derives from a study of beta chain features in type 1 diabetes. The whole isolated RNA underwent reverse transcription, so sequencing captured expressed TCRB transcripts. Profiling relied on immunoSEQ multiplex PCR, and the TCRdb table lists in-frame clones only, not all of them. There are 160,000 or so clones in the sample; about 9% occur only once, and approximately 0.7% lies in the top ten. V was pared by 4 bases and J by 3 bases, with 9 bases of the junction left unmatched. There are 16 residues in the CDR3. The germline CDR1 and CDR2 sequences are LNHDA and SQIVND (reference sequence). Study-wide points: Moderate but significant shortening of TCRB CDR3s was recorded in all four CD4+ subsets from Type 1 diabetes patients. HLA effects on TCRB rearrangement stayed unresolved here. Individuals with type 1 diabetes displayed fewer insertions and more deletions at VDJ junctions.

Note on this clone: No antigen is known for it.

Sequenced sample: central memory CD4+ T cells from blood. This receptor was taken from a woman aged 30 to 39 with type 1 diabetes. The chain is built from TRBV19 and TRBJ2-3; 8 bases line up with TRBD1. The CDR3, as DNA: TGTGCCAGTAGTAGCAACAGGGGGATGAGGACAGATACGCAGTATTTT. It yields the protein CASSSNRGMRTDTQYF.